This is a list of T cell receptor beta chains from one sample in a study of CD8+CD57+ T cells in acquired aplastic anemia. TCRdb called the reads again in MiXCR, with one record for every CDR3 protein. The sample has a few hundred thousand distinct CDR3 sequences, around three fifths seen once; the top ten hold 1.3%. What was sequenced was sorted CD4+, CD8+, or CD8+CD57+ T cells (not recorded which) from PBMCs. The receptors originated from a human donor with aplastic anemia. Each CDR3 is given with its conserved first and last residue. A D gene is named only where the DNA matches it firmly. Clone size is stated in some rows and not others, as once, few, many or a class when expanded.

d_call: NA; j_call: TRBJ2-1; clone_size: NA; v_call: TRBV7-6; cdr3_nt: TGTGCCAGCAGCCAATCACTAGACGCCCCCGAAAACAACAATGGGCAGTTCTTC; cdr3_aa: CASSQSLDAPENNNGQFF
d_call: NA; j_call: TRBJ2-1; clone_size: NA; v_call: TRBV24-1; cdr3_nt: TGTGCCACCAGTGATTTTGATGAGCAGTTCTTC; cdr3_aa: CATSDFDEQFF
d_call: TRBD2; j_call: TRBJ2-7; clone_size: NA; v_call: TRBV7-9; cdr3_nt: TGTGCCAGCAGCATAGGGACTAGCGGCGAGCAGTACTTC; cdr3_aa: CASSIGTSGEQYF
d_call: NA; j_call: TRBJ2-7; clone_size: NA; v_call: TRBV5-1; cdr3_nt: TGCGCCAGCAGCTTGGGTCCGGAGCAGTACTTC; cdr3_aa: CASSLGPEQYF
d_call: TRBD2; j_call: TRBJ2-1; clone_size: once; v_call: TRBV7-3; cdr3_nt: TGTGCCAGCAGCTTACTAGCGGGGGGGGCCAATGATCAGTTCTTC; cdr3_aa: CASSLLAGGANDQFF
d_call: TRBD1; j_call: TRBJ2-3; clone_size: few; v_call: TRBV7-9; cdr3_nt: TGTGCCAGCAGCACAGGACAGGGGACAGATACGCAGTATTTT; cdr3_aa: CASSTGQGTDTQYF
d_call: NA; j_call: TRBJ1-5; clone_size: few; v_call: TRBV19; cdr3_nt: TGTGCCGGCGGGAGAGTTAGCAATCAGCCCCAGCATTTT; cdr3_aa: CAGGRVSNQPQHF
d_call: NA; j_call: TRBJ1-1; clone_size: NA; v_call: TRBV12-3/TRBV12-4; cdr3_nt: TGTGCCAGCAGTTTCAGATCAGCACAGTTT; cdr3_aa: CASSFRSAQF
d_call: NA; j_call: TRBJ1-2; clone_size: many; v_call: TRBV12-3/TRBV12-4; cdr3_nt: TGTGCCAGCAGTTTTGTAAGTTCTAACTATGGCTACACCTTC; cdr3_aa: CASSFVSSNYGYTF
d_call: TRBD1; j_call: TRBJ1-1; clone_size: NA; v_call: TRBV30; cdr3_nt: TGTGCCTGGAGTGTACTCAGAGAAGGGGGCGCGGCTTTCTTT; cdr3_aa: CAWSVLREGGAAFF
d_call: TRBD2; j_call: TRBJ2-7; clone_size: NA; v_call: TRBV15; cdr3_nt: TGTGCCACCAGCAGTTATAGTCTAGCGGGGGCGAACTATGAGCAGTACTTC; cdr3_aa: CATSSYSLAGANYEQYF
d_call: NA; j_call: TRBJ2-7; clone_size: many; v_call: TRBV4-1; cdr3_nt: TGCGCCAGCAGCCAAGATCAGGGCAGCCGCTCCTACGAGCAGTACTTC; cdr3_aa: CASSQDQGSRSYEQYF
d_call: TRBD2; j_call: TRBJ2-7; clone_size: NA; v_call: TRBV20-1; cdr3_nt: TGCAGTGCAAGCATCCGGGGGGTGGACTACGAGCAGTACTTC; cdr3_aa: CSASIRGVDYEQYF
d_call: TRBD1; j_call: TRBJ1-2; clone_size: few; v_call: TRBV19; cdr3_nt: TGTGCCAGTAGTATAGCGACAGGGACGGACTATGGCTACACCTTC; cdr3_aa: CASSIATGTDYGYTF
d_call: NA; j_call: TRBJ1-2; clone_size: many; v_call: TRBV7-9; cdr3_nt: TGTGCCAGCAGTCCAGGGGTCCCCTATGGCTACACCTTC; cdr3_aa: CASSPGVPYGYTF
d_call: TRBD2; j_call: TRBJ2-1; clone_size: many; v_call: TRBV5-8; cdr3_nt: TGTGCCAGCAGCCTTCGGGCGGGAGGTTTTGTATGGCAGTTCTTC; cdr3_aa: CASSLRAGGFVWQFF
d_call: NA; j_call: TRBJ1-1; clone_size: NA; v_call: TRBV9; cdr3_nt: TGTGCCAGCAGCGTAGATTGGGGGGAGTACACTGAAGCTTTCTTT; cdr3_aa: CASSVDWGEYTEAFF
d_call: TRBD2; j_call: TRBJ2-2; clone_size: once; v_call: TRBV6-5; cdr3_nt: TGTGCCAGCAGGGACGGACTAGCGGGTAACACCGGGGAGCTGTTTTTT; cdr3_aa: CASRDGLAGNTGELFF
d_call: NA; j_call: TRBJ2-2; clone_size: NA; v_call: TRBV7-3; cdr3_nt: TGTGCCAGCAGCCAAGGGATTACCGGGGAGCTGTTTTTT; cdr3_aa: CASSQGITGELFF
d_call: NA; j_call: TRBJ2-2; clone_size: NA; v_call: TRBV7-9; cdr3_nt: TGTGCCAGCAGTAGCGTCAGTGCCGGGGAGCTGTTTTTT; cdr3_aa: CASSSVSAGELFF
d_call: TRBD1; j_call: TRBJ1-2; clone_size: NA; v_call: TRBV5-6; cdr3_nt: TGTGCCAGCAGCTGGAATCAGGGGGCGAGGATTGTGGATGGCTACACCTTC; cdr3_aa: CASSWNQGARIVDGYTF
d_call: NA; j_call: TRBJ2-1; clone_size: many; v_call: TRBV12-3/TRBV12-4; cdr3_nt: TGTGCCAGCAGTTTTCCCTACAATGAGCAGTTCTTC; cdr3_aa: CASSFPYNEQFF